Below are 30 T cell receptor beta chains sequenced from a single sample in a study of blood T cell repertoires in COVID-19. Sequencing used immunoSEQ multiplex PCR; TCRdb keeps in-frame clones, though not all of them. The top ten clones hold around 0.9% of a sample with roughly 230,000 clones, 80% to 95% of them seen once. What was sequenced was peripheral blood. The receptors here all came from a man aged 25-45 years with COVID-19, enrolled during active disease.

V and J are TRBV19 and TRBJ2-1, with 8 bases identical to TRBD2. The CDR3 covers 16 residues. The germline CDR1 and CDR2 sequences are LNHDA and SQIVND (reference sequence). V dropped 3 bases and J dropped 0; count of bases not matched to a gene: 4. CDR3 sequence: CASSIERGSSYNEQFF. The DNA for the CDR3 is TGTGCCAGTAGTATCGAGCGGGGGAGCTCCTACAATGAGCAGTTCTTC.

V and J are TRBV6-5 and TRBJ2-1; 10 bases are a match to TRBD2. With 2 bases clipped from V and 6 bases from J, the junction kept 4 bases outside the gene matches. The germline V gene encodes CDR1 MNHEY and CDR2 SVGAGI. The CDR3 is 15 amino acids. In nucleotides, the CDR3 is TGTGCCAGCAGTTACAAGCGGGGGGGCCTCAATGAGCAGTTCTTC. Translated, it gives CASSYKRGGLNEQFF.

The chain has TRBV3-1 (or the pseudogene TRBV3-2) and TRBJ2-7, with 14 bases identical to TRBD2. Germline V CDR1 and CDR2: LGHDT, YNNKEL (reference sequence). With V trimmed by 6 bases and J by 0 bases, 7 bases remained unmatched. The CDR3 totals 17 residues. The CDR3 loop reads CASSPTSGGAISYEQYF. The CDR3 bases are TGTGCCAGCAGTCCGACTAGCGGGGGGGCTATCTCCTACGAGCAGTACTTC.

This clone was found once. This sequence joins TRBV28 and TRBJ1-3; D not resolved. CDR1 and CDR2 from the germline V gene are MDHEN and SYDVKM. Trimming left V 5 bases short and J 4 bases short, with 9 bases between. The CDR3 extends over 13 amino acids. The CDR3 DNA follows: TGTGCCAGCAGTGCGTATCCGGGAAACACCATATATTTT. Its protein is CASSAYPGNTIYF.

The V and J genes are TRBV19 and TRBJ2-1; 9 nucleotides align to TRBD1. The junction had 8 bases not matched to a gene; V was cut back by 5 bases and J by 9 bases. Germline values: CDR1 LNHDA, CDR2 SQIVND (reference sequence). The CDR3 spans 14 residues. The CDR3 sequence is CASSVDRGSGEQFF. The CDR3 nucleotides are TGTGCCAGTAGTGTCGACAGGGGGTCGGGTGAGCAGTTCTTC. Drawing the rest from reference TRBV19 and TRBJ2-1, the complete variable domain is DGGITQSPKYLFRKEGQNVTLSCEQNLNHDAMYWYRQDPGQGLRLIYYSQIVNDFQKGDIAEGYSVSREKKESFPLTVTSAQKNPTAFYLCASSVDRGSGEQFFGPGTRLTVL.

The rearrangement links TRBV5-1 to TRBJ1-4, with 9 bases matching TRBD1. This CDR3 comprises 16 residues. Germline CDR1 SGHRS, CDR2 YFSETQ. Germline trimming cut 4 bases from V and 8 bases from J; bases unmatched to any gene: 12. The CDR3 DNA follows: TGCGCCAGCAGCACCCCCGGACAGGGGAGTGGAGAAAAACTGTTTTTT. Protein product: CASSTPGQGSGEKLFF.

This clone has a handful of counts. This chain links TRBV10-3 with TRBJ1-2; TRBD1 aligns across 9 bases. The J segment lost 6 bases and the V segment lost 7 bases, leaving 6 bases of the junction unmatched. The CDR3 length is 13 residues. Germline-derived CDR1 and CDR2 are ENHRY and SYGVKD. The CDR3 DNA sequence: TGTGCCATCACCGGAGGACAGGGGAATGGCTACACCTTC. Residues: CAITGGQGNGYTF.

The chain is built from TRBV7-3 and TRBJ2-1; TRBD2 aligns across 9 bases. Germline CDR1 SGHTA, CDR2 FQGTGA. V dropped 1 base and J dropped 6; count of bases not matched to a gene: 13. The CDR3 is 18 amino acids. CDR3 sequence reads: CASSLMSGAGGRVNEQFF. In DNA form, the CDR3 reads TGTGCCAGCAGCTTAATGAGCGGTGCGGGGGGGCGTGTCAATGAGCAGTTCTTC.

J is TRBJ1-5 and V is TRBV6-5; a weak D match, TRBD1 (5 bases). CDR1 is MNHEY, CDR2 SVGAGI, per germline. V gave up 6 bases and J gave up 1 base, with 13 bases separating them. There are 15 residues in the CDR3. The CDR3, as DNA: TGTGCCAGCAGGATTCAGGGCGTAAGCAATCAGCCCCAGCATTTT. Translation gives CASRIQGVSNQPQHF.

This sequence joins TRBV7-2 and TRBJ1-2; no reliable D call. The V gene lost 2 bases and the J gene lost 8 bases, with 12 bases spanning the gap. The CDR3 loop spans 13 amino acids. CDR1 is SGHTA, CDR2 FQGNSA, per germline. The CDR3 here is CASSLRRERGYTF. CDR3 nucleotides: TGTGCCAGCAGCTTAAGGAGGGAGCGCGGCTACACCTTC.

This clone appeared once. The chain links TRBV4-2 to TRBJ2-1, with TRBD2 as a possible D gene (6 bases). The germline CDR1 and CDR2 sequences are LGHNA and YNFKEQ. This CDR3 is 16 amino acids long. The V and J ends lost 0 bases and 4 bases respectively, with 13 bases between them. CDR3 sequence reads: CASSQELAGLYNEQFF. The DNA of the CDR3 is TGTGCCAGCAGCCAAGAATTGGCGGGGCTTTACAATGAGCAGTTCTTC.

This rearrangement joins TRBV3-1 (or the pseudogene TRBV3-2) to TRBJ2-7; the D is unclear. Trimming cost V 5 bases and J 1 base, with 12 bases left between them. The CDR3 runs 14 residues. Germline V CDR1 and CDR2: LGHDT, YNNKEL (reference sequence). The CDR3 region is CASSFSTGSYEQYF. For the CDR3, the DNA is TGTGCCAGCAGCTTTTCGACGGGTTCCTACGAGCAGTACTTC.

This sequence joins TRBV6-2 or TRBV6-3 and TRBJ1-2, with 12 nucleotides matching TRBD1. V dropped 6 bases and J dropped 6; count of bases not matched to a gene: 14. CDR3 length equals 17 residues. The V gene's germline CDR1 is MNHEY and CDR2 SVGEGT. CDR3 DNA sequence: TGTGCCAGCAGCCCTGCTCCCGGGACAGGGGGCTCGAATGGCTACACCTTC. This translates into CASSPAPGTGGSNGYTF.

This clone was observed a few times. The J gene is TRBJ2-1, the V gene TRBV19; 11 nucleotides align to TRBD2. The CDR3 is 18 amino acids. Germline V gives CDR1 LNHDA, CDR2 SQIVND (reference sequence). J gave up 0 bases and V 5 bases, and 9 bases lay outside the gene matches. CDR3 coding DNA: TGTGCCAGTAGTTCACTAGCGGGAGTTCCTAGCTCCTACAATGAGCAGTTCTTC. Residues: CASSSLAGVPSSYNEQFF.

The V call is TRBV4-2, the J call TRBJ1-3, with 8 bases fitting TRBD1. The V and J ends lost 4 bases and 8 bases, in that order; junction bases with no gene match: 10. Germline V lookup: CDR1 LGHNA, CDR2 YNFKEQ. The CDR3 is 15 residues long. CDR3 residues: CASSLPGQAWDTIYF. CDR3 DNA sequence: TGTGCCAGCAGCCTACCGGGACAGGCATGGGACACCATATATTTT.

The chain uses TRBV6-6 and TRBJ1-5; 7 bases line up with TRBD1. V was pared by 10 bases and J by 2 bases, with 14 bases of the junction left unmatched. CDR3 size: 16 residues. The germline V gene encodes CDR1 MNHNY and CDR2 SVGAGI (reference sequence). The chain's CDR3 is CATNPRDSGGNQPQHF. The CDR3 DNA follows: TGTGCCACCAACCCCCGGGACAGCGGTGGCAATCAGCCCCAGCATTTT.

The chain is built from TRBV11-2 and TRBJ2-2, with 8 bases identical to TRBD1. Germline CDR1 is SGHAT and CDR2 is FQNNGV. The CDR3 loop spans 16 amino acids. V shed 6 bases and J 1 base; nucleotides not matched to a gene: 7. CDR3 residues: CASRRPGTGNTGELFF. CDR3 sequence (DNA): TGTGCCAGCAGACGACCCGGGACAGGGAACACCGGGGAGCTGTTTTTT.

The V call is TRBV28, the J call TRBJ1-5, with D perhaps matching TRBD1 (5 bases). Germline CDR1 and CDR2: MDHEN and SYDVKM. The CDR3 totals 15 residues. The V end lost 2 bases, the J end lost 4 bases, and 12 bases lay between the germline ends. CDR3 sequence reads: CASSLVGGSNQPQHF. The DNA of the CDR3 is TGTGCCAGCAGTTTAGTTGGGGGGTCGAATCAGCCCCAGCATTTT.

The V and J genes are TRBV3-1 (or the pseudogene TRBV3-2) and TRBJ1-2, with D perhaps TRBD1 (5 bases). This CDR3 is built from 13 residues. Trimming took off 4 bases at V and 6 bases at J, with 12 bases between the two ends. CDR1 and CDR2 (germline): LGHDT, YNNKEL (reference sequence). CDR3 sequence: CASSPRRVDGYTF. Here the CDR3 DNA reads TGTGCCAGCAGCCCCCGCAGGGTGGATGGCTACACCTTC.

The chain couples TRBV10-1 to TRBJ2-1; the D gene is possibly TRBD2 (5 bases). Germline V gene lookup returns CDR1 WNHNN and CDR2 SYGVQD (reference sequence). With 4 bases removed from V and 0 bases from J, the gap between germline ends came to 16 bases. CDR3 length: 17 amino acids. The CDR3 region has the DNA TGCGCCAGCAGTGGAACATTGCTAGCTAGCTCCTACAATGAGCAGTTCTTC. It specifies CASSGTLLASSYNEQFF.

The chain is built from TRBV5-1 and TRBJ1-2; no reliable D call. This CDR3 contains 12 residues. Trimming pared 7 bases from V and 0 bases from J, leaving 7 bases between. From germline, CDR1 is SGHRS and CDR2 YFSETQ. The CDR3 here is CASWAANYGYTF. Written as DNA, the CDR3 is TGCGCCAGCTGGGCAGCTAACTATGGCTACACCTTC.

The count of this clone is one. J is TRBJ2-5 and V is TRBV14; a possible D gene is TRBD1 (6 bases). Germline V gene data show CDR1 as SGHDN and CDR2 as FVKESK. CDR3 length: 14 amino acids. Deletions cut 0 bases from V and 3 bases from J, with 8 bases between. CDR3 DNA: TGTGCCAGCAGCCAAGATTACAGGGAAGAGACCCAGTACTTC. Translation gives CASSQDYREETQYF.

This clone is a singleton in its sample. The chain employs TRBV10-1 and TRBJ2-7, with a possible D match to TRBD1 (6 bases). CDR1 WNHNN and CDR2 SYGVQD come from the germline V gene (reference sequence). The V end lost 6 bases, the J end lost 2 bases, and 8 bases lay between the germline ends. CDR3 length: 12 residues. CDR3 sequence reads: CASSRDTYEQYF. CDR3 DNA sequence: TGCGCCAGCAGCCGGGACACCTACGAGCAGTACTTC.

The V and J genes are TRBV5-5 and TRBJ1-2, with D possibly matching TRBD1 (5 bases). CDR3 size: 14 residues. Germline V CDR1 and CDR2: SGHKS, YYEKEE (reference sequence). V was trimmed by 5 bases and J by 3 bases, leaving 14 bases between them. The DNA of the CDR3 is TGTGCCAGCAGTCCGCGGGGGTTGCACTATGGCTACACCTTC. Amino acids: CASSPRGLHYGYTF. The full variable domain, in which reference TRBV5-5 and TRBJ1-2 provide the parts outside the CDR3, is DAGVTQSPTHLIKTRGQQVTLRCSPISGHKSVSWYQQVLGQGPQFIFQYYEKEERGRGNFPDRFSARQFPNYSSELNVNALLLGDSALYLCASSPRGLHYGYTFGSGTRLTVV.

The chain recombines TRBV6-1 with TRBJ2-7, with D tentatively TRBD2 (7 bases). This CDR3 spans 13 amino acids. Germline CDR1 reads MNHNS; CDR2 reads SASEGT. Trimming cost V 2 bases and J 8 bases, with 13 bases left between them. CDR3 DNA sequence: TGTGCCAGCAGTGAATGGGGGGGCGGACAGCAGTACTTC. It is translated as CASSEWGGGQQYF.

This chain connects TRBV30 to TRBJ1-2; TRBD1 agrees at 7 bases. The CDR3 length is 11 residues. V was pared by 4 bases and J by 7 bases, with 3 bases of the junction left unmatched. Germline CDR1 and CDR2: GTSNPN and SVGIG (reference sequence). Here the CDR3 DNA reads TGTGCCTGGAAGACAGGGTTTGGCTACACCTTC. Translation gives CAWKTGFGYTF.

CDR3 residues: CASSYSDRDHTIYF. The CDR3, as DNA: TGTGCCAGCAGTTACTCGGACAGGGACCACACCATATATTTT. The V gene is TRBV6-5, the J gene TRBJ1-3; 8 bases match TRBD1. The CDR3 sequence is 14 residues long. Germline lookup yields CDR1 MNHEY and CDR2 SVGAGI. V dropped 0 bases and J dropped 8; count of bases not matched to a gene: 3.

This sequence joins TRBV2 and TRBJ2-3; D gene uncertain. This CDR3 spans 13 amino acids. With 4 bases removed from V and 2 bases from J, the gap between germline ends came to 7 bases. Germline-derived CDR1 and CDR2 are SNHLY and FYNNEI. The CDR3 bases are TGTGCCAGCAGTGCCCTTCCCACAGATACGCAGTATTTT. This gives the protein CASSALPTDTQYF.

The chain is built from TRBV13 and TRBJ2-5; TRBD1 agrees at 11 bases. Losses at the gene ends were 3 bases for V and 5 bases for J; bases not matched to a gene: 8. CDR3 length: 16 residues. CDR1 and CDR2 (germline): PRHDT, FYEKMQ (reference sequence). The CDR3 is CASSFFRGQGAETQYF. The CDR3 DNA reads TGTGCCAGCAGCTTTTTCAGAGGACAGGGGGCTGAGACCCAGTACTTC.

The chain couples TRBV7-3 to TRBJ2-3; 7 nucleotides line up with TRBD2. This CDR3 is built from 14 residues. The V gene's germline CDR1 is SGHTA and CDR2 FQGTGA. V was pared by 5 bases and J by 2 bases, with 4 bases of the junction left unmatched. The CDR3 loop reads CASSRGTNTDTQYF. As DNA, the CDR3 is TGTGCCAGCAGCCGAGGGACTAACACAGATACGCAGTATTTT.